Shown below are 2 T cell receptor beta chains from a single sample sequenced in a study of cytomegalovirus exposure and HLA in healthy donors. Primers: 60 Vbeta forward and 13 Jbeta reverse. Measured with immunoSEQ multiplex PCR; TCRdb has only the in-frame clones, and not every one. Of over 80,000 clones in the sample, around 74% were seen once. The sample was PBMCs. The receptors derive from a woman between 70 and 85 years old in good health and CMV-seropositive.

This clone was picked up a small number of times. The chain is built from TRBV28 and TRBJ1-4, with 9 positions matching TRBD1. V gave up 4 bases and J gave up 6 bases; unmatched junction bases: 12. Germline V gene data show CDR1 as MDHEN and CDR2 as SYDVKM. This CDR3 spans 17 amino acids. CDR3 sequence: CASSSLGQGRIDEKLFF. DNA of the CDR3: TGTGCCAGCAGTTCCCTGGGACAGGGCCGGATCGATGAAAAACTGTTTTTT.

This clone was detected only a few times. This chain connects TRBV2 to TRBJ2-7; D remains ambiguous. This CDR3 contains 13 residues. The V and J ends lost 5 bases and 3 bases respectively, with 11 bases between them. CDR1 is SNHLY and CDR2 is FYNNEI in the germline V gene. The CDR3 nucleotides read TGTGCCAGCAGTCCCGACCAGGACTACGAGCAGTACTTC. This encodes CASSPDQDYEQYF.